This passage covers 24 T cell receptor beta chains from one sample sequenced in a study of T cells in Graves' hyperthyroidism and ophthalmopathy. Researchers amplified the TCR beta CDR3 regions from RNA transcripts. Researchers ran a first-round RT-PCR on the TCR CDR3 using the HTBI primer set. TCRdb ran MiXCR on the multiplex PCR reads and lists one entry per CDR3 protein. The sample has about 360,000 distinct CDR3 sequences, about 13% seen once. The sequenced sample consisted of blood. Receptors originate from a young woman with Graves' hyperthyroidism.

This clonotype was recorded many times. The CDR3 region has the DNA TGCGCCAGCAGCTTGGGAGACGCTGGAAACACCATATATTTT. Amino acid sequence: CASSLGDAGNTIYF. V gene TRBV5-1 combines with J gene TRBJ1-3; no definite D call. Germline values: CDR1 SGHRS, CDR2 YFSETQ. This CDR3 is built from 14 residues. V dropped 0 bases and J dropped 2 bases, with 6 bases sitting between them.

In this sample, this clonotype turned up many times. The chain links TRBV3-1 to TRBJ2-7, with unresolved D. There are 14 residues in the CDR3. Germline V CDR1 and CDR2: LGHDT, YNNKEL (reference sequence). Trimming took off 0 bases at V and 2 bases at J, with 8 bases between the two ends. DNA of the CDR3: TGTGCCAGCAGCCAAGACGAGGACCCCTACGAGCAGTACTTC. Encoded protein: CASSQDEDPYEQYF.

This clonotype was found many times. The rearrangement joins TRBV5-6 to TRBJ2-7; TRBD2 matches 9 bases. V lost 5 bases, J lost 2 bases, and 5 bases stayed unmatched. This CDR3 has 14 residues. Germline values: CDR1 SGHDT, CDR2 YYEEEE. CDR3 DNA: TGTGCCAGCAGTCTTCGACTAGCGGCCTACGAGCAGTACTTC. Its translation is CASSLRLAAYEQYF. The whole variable domain, remainder taken from reference TRBV5-6 and TRBJ2-7, is DAGVTQSPTHLIKTRGQQVTLRCSPKSGHDTVSWYQQALGQGPQFIFQYYEEEERQRGNFPDRFSGHQFPNYSSELNVNALLLGDSALYLCASSLRLAAYEQYFGPGTRLTVT.

This clonotype appeared a few times. The genes are TRBV5-1 and TRBJ2-3; 7 bases line up with TRBD2. CDR1 is SGHRS and CDR2 is YFSETQ in the germline V gene. CDR3 length: 14 amino acids. The ends lost 4 bases at V and 4 bases at J; junction bases unmatched: 6. CDR3 DNA sequence: TGCGCCAGCAGCCCGAGCGGGGTCCCAGATACGCAGTATTTT. This sequence encodes CASSPSGVPDTQYF.

The V gene is TRBV13, the J gene TRBJ1-3, with unresolved D. V was pared by 1 base and J by 4 bases, with 8 bases between. Germline loops: CDR1 PRHDT, CDR2 FYEKMQ (reference sequence). The CDR3 spans 14 residues. CDR3 nucleotide sequence: TGTGCCAGCAGCTTAGCTGGGGTGGGAAACACCATATATTTT. Translated: CASSLAGVGNTIYF.

This clonotype was observed at least ten times. The chain links TRBV12-3 or TRBV12-4 to TRBJ2-1, with 13 bases that match TRBD2. V trimming: 6 bases; J trimming: 8 bases; junction bases outside the gene matches: 10. This CDR3 contains 16 residues. CDR3 loop: CASSPGGLAGTDEQFF. The CDR3 nucleotides are TGTGCCAGCAGCCCCGGGGGACTAGCGGGAACTGATGAGCAGTTCTTC.

In this sample, this clonotype turned up once. This chain joins TRBV27 and TRBJ2-1; TRBD1 might be the D (5 bases). The CDR3 is 14 residues long. Germline V CDR1 and CDR2: MNHEY, SMNVEV (reference sequence). Trimming stripped 2 bases from V and 7 bases from J, with 12 bases between. CDR3 region: CASSLQGWLNEQFF. Written as DNA, the CDR3 is TGTGCCAGCAGTTTACAGGGATGGTTGAATGAGCAGTTCTTC.

The chain combines TRBV7-2 with TRBJ2-1, with 7 bases aligning to TRBD2. This CDR3 has 16 amino acids. CDR1 and CDR2 from the germline V gene are SGHTA and FQGNSA. V dropped 1 base and J dropped 4; count of bases not matched to a gene: 7. This CDR3 reads CASSLDGTNPYNEQFF. The CDR3 DNA is TGTGCCAGCAGCTTAGACGGGACTAACCCTTACAATGAGCAGTTCTTC.

Note on this clonotype: It may be a read error: a sequence one base away is much more abundant. The chain's CDR3 is CASTSKLTSPLHF. The CDR3 coding sequence is TGTGCCAGCACCTCGAAGCTTACTTCACCCCTCCACTTT. The rearrangement links TRBV6-2 or TRBV6-3 to TRBJ1-6, with D unclear. Germline V gene data show CDR1 as MNHEY and CDR2 as SVGEGT. There are 13 residues in the CDR3. V lost 7 bases and J lost 9, with 13 bases in between.

This clonotype was detected only a few times. The chain recombines TRBV15 with TRBJ2-3; TRBD1 agrees at 9 bases. Germline lookup yields CDR1 LNHNV and CDR2 YYDKDF (reference sequence). V was pared by 3 bases and J by 4 bases, with 5 bases of the junction left unmatched. The CDR3 runs to 15 residues. CDR3 in amino acids: CATSSRTGDADTQYF. In nucleotides, the CDR3 is TGTGCCACCAGCAGCCGGACAGGGGACGCAGATACGCAGTATTTT. Looking up the rest from reference TRBV15 and TRBJ2-3 gives the full variable domain: DAMVIQNPRYQVTQFGKPVTLSCSQTLNHNVMYWYQQKSSQAPKLLFHYYDKDFNNEADTPDNFQSRRPNTSFCFLDIRSPGLGDTAMYLCATSSRTGDADTQYFGPGTRLTVL.

The chain joins TRBV10-3 to TRBJ2-7, with D tentatively TRBD1 or TRBD2 (5 bases each). The CDR3 contains 18 residues. Looked up from germline, CDR1 is ENHRY and CDR2 is SYGVKD. V lost 6 bases and J 3 bases, leaving 27 bases between the germline ends. The DNA for the CDR3 is TGTGCCATCAGGGACGGGGACGGTCGCGGGCCCAAGCTCTACGAGCAGTACTTC. Amino acid sequence: CAIRDGDGRGPKLYEQYF.

The CDR3 nucleotides read TGTGCCAGCAGCCCGTACCTAGGGGTGGGCACTGAAGCTTTCTTT. This translates into CASSPYLGVGTEAFF. The chain has TRBV14 and TRBJ1-1; weak D call: TRBD1 (5 bases). Germline CDR1 reads SGHDN; CDR2 reads FVKESK. V lost 4 bases and J 4 bases, leaving 16 bases between the germline ends. This CDR3 contains 15 residues.

This clonotype showed up many times. The chain recombines TRBV28 with TRBJ1-2; D is undetermined. V dropped 8 bases and J dropped 0 bases, with 22 bases sitting between them. The CDR3 covers 17 residues. In germline, CDR1 is MDHEN, CDR2 SYDVKM. CDR3 region: CASHPSAYSRTNYGYTF. As DNA, the CDR3 is TGTGCCAGCCATCCCAGTGCCTACTCGCGGACTAACTATGGCTACACCTTC.

The chain is built from TRBV13 and TRBJ1-1, with TRBD1 matching 9 bases. The CDR3 totals 13 residues. Germline values: CDR1 PRHDT, CDR2 FYEKMQ (reference sequence). V dropped 4 bases and J dropped 10; count of bases not matched to a gene: 7. The CDR3 loop reads CASSSTGGWGAFF. CDR3 nucleotide sequence: TGTGCCAGCAGCTCAACAGGGGGCTGGGGAGCTTTCTTT. Filled out from reference TRBV13 and TRBJ1-1, the complete variable domain reads AAGVIQSPRHLIKEKRETATLKCYPIPRHDTVYWYQQGPGQDPQFLISFYEKMQSDKGSIPDRFSAQQFSDYHSELNMSSLELGDSALYFCASSSTGGWGAFFGQGTRLTVV.

The chain combines TRBV7-8 with TRBJ2-7, with D uncertain. Trimming cost V 1 base and J 2 bases, with 9 bases left between them. The CDR3 sequence is 14 residues long. Germline assignment: CDR1 SGHVS and CDR2 FQNEAQ. Here the CDR3 reads CASSLVPSAYEQYF. CDR3 in DNA: TGTGCCAGCAGCTTAGTTCCCTCAGCCTACGAGCAGTACTTC. Together with reference TRBV7-8 and TRBJ2-7, the CDR3 gives the full variable domain: GAGVSQSPRYKVAKRGQDVALRCDPISGHVSLFWYQQALGQGPEFLTYFQNEAQLDKSGLPSDRFFAERPEGSVSTLKIQRTQQEDSAVYLCASSLVPSAYEQYFGPGTRLTVT.

The V call is TRBV11-3, the J call TRBJ2-1; 12 nucleotides line up with TRBD2. Germline V gives CDR1 SGHNT, CDR2 YENEEA. The ends lost 5 bases at V and 4 bases at J; junction bases unmatched: 15. The CDR3 sequence is 19 residues long. The CDR3 DNA reads TGTGCCAGCAGCCCCCACTCCCTTCCCGGACTAGCGGGGTACAATGAGCAGTTCTTC. This encodes CASSPHSLPGLAGYNEQFF.

At least ten counts were recorded for this clonotype. V usage is TRBV3-1 and J usage is TRBJ2-3; D not certain. V lost 10 bases and J 2 bases, leaving 13 bases between the germline ends. The CDR3 covers 13 residues. Germline V gene sequence: CDR1 LGHDT, CDR2 YNNKEL (reference sequence). The CDR3 here is CATSSAITDTQYF. CDR3 bases: TGTGCCACAAGCTCGGCTATCACAGATACGCAGTATTTT.

This clonotype was observed a few times. The chain uses TRBV4-1 and TRBJ1-4; 7 positions agree with TRBD1. Germline lookup yields CDR1 MGHRA and CDR2 YSYEKL. J gave up 10 bases and V 0 bases, and 8 bases lay outside the gene matches. The CDR3 has 15 amino acids. The CDR3: CASSQDGQEYSKLFF. CDR3 nucleotides: TGCGCCAGCAGCCAAGACGGACAGGAATATTCAAAACTGTTTTTT.

This clonotype was seen ten or more times. The rearrangement uses TRBV7-2 and TRBJ1-1; 10 bases map to TRBD1. CDR1 and CDR2 from the germline V gene are SGHTA and FQGNSA. The CDR3 length is 17 residues. V dropped 5 bases and J dropped 5; count of bases not matched to a gene: 14. The CDR3, as DNA: TGTGCCAGCAGCCCGGCGGGGACAGGGGTTTTTCGGACTGAAGCTTTCTTT. It is translated as CASSPAGTGVFRTEAFF.

This clonotype was counted many times. This chain connects TRBV2 to TRBJ2-3, with TRBD2 matching over 7 bases. The CDR3 has 14 amino acids. The germline gives CDR1 SNHLY, CDR2 FYNNEI. V lost 8 bases, J lost 2 bases, and 7 bases stayed unmatched. The CDR3 protein is CASLWGGSTDTQYF. The DNA of the CDR3 is TGTGCCAGCCTCTGGGGGGGGTCCACAGATACGCAGTATTTT.

The V and J genes are TRBV20-1 and TRBJ2-1; possible D gene TRBD2, 6 bases. V gave up 6 bases and J gave up 6 bases, with 27 bases separating them. The length of the CDR3 is 17 residues. Germline CDR1 reads DFQATT; CDR2 reads SNEGSKA (reference sequence). Here the CDR3 reads CSALGLGSGGDVNEQFF. The CDR3 nucleotides are TGCAGTGCCCTGGGGTTGGGTAGCGGTGGAGATGTCAATGAGCAGTTCTTC.

This clonotype was picked up many times. The rearrangement joins TRBV12-3 or TRBV12-4 to TRBJ2-7, with D possibly TRBD2 on 5 matching bases. This CDR3 spans 14 amino acids. Trimming left V 4 bases short and J 3 bases short, with 13 bases between. This CDR3 is CASSYALGVYEQYF. In DNA form, the CDR3 reads TGTGCCAGCAGTTACGCTTTGGGAGTCTACGAGCAGTACTTC.

This clonotype has at least ten counts. This sequence joins TRBV20-1 and TRBJ1-5; D unresolved. Germline CDR1 DFQATT, CDR2 SNEGSKA (reference sequence). Trimming removed 5 bases from V and 4 bases from J, with 15 bases in between. CDR3 length equals 14 residues. The CDR3 sequence is CSACPFTTNQPQHF. The CDR3 nucleotides are TGCAGTGCTTGTCCCTTTACTACTAATCAGCCCCAGCATTTT.

For this clonotype: This clone may be a read error of a much larger clone one base away. This sequence joins TRBV20-1 and TRBJ2-1; D remains unclear. The DNA end is a closer match to TRBJ2-7, so the J assignment may be wrong. Germline V lookup: CDR1 DFQATT, CDR2 SNEGSKA (reference sequence). This CDR3 has 14 residues. CDR3 loop: CSARPRAVYNEQYF. CDR3 coding DNA: TGCAGTGCAAGGCCTCGGGCAGTGTACAATGAGCAGTACTTC.